This passage covers 5 T cell receptor beta chains from one sample sequenced in a study of cytomegalovirus exposure and HLA in healthy donors. Use of 60 Vbeta and 13 Jbeta primers characterized the PCR. Assay: immunoSEQ multiplex PCR; the TCRdb copy retains only in-frame clones and omits some. Found here are fewer than 100,000 clones, approximately 78% of them singletons; the top ten hold around 4%. The sample was PBMCs. The receptors here all came from a male donor in good health and CMV-seropositive.

V usage is TRBV6-6 and J usage is TRBJ1-4; 11 bases map to TRBD1. V trimming: 4 bases; J trimming: 5 bases; junction bases outside the gene matches: 0. Germline CDR1 is MNHNY and CDR2 is SVGAGI (reference sequence). This CDR3 region has 14 residues. In DNA, the CDR3 is TGTGCCAGCAGTTGGGACAGGGGGAATGAAAAACTGTTTTTT. Translating gives CASSWDRGNEKLFF.

V gene TRBV19 combines with J gene TRBJ2-1; TRBD2 agrees at 9 bases. This CDR3 region has 17 residues. Unmatched junction bases numbered 8, after V lost 0 bases and J lost 5 bases. CDR1 is LNHDA, CDR2 SQIVND, per germline (reference sequence). In nucleotides, the CDR3 is TGTGCCAGTAGTATAGATTCGTCACTAGCGGGCAACAATGAGCAGTTCTTC. It codes for CASSIDSSLAGNNEQFF.

This clone was seen once. This rearrangement joins TRBV19 to TRBJ2-1; D uncertain. The CDR3 sequence is 12 residues long. The V gene's germline CDR1 is LNHDA and CDR2 SQIVND (reference sequence). Trimming shortened V by 5 bases and J by 6 bases, and 8 bases separated the two germline ends. The CDR3 protein is CASSSESNEQFF. In nucleotides, the CDR3 is TGTGCCAGTAGTTCCGAGTCCAATGAGCAGTTCTTC. The whole variable domain, remainder taken from reference TRBV19 and TRBJ2-1, is DGGITQSPKYLFRKEGQNVTLSCEQNLNHDAMYWYRQDPGQGLRLIYYSQIVNDFQKGDIAEGYSVSREKKESFPLTVTSAQKNPTAFYLCASSSESNEQFFGPGTRLTVL.

The chain couples TRBV7-9 to TRBJ2-3; TRBD1 is a possible D gene (5 bases). Germline assignment: CDR1 SEHNR and CDR2 FQNEAQ (reference sequence). V lost 5 bases, J lost 2 bases, and 17 bases lay in between. There are 16 residues in the CDR3. CDR3 protein: CASSRWVGANTDTQYF. CDR3 DNA sequence: TGTGCCAGCAGCCGGTGGGTTGGGGCTAACACAGATACGCAGTATTTT.

The chain carries TRBV18 and TRBJ1-5; D might be TRBD1 (5 bases). CDR3 length: 16 residues. Germline V gene lookup returns CDR1 KGHSH and CDR2 LQKENI. Trimming cost V 5 bases and J 0 bases, with 14 bases left between them. In nucleotides, the CDR3 is TGTGCCAGCTCAGAAAGGACACCGAATAGCAATCAGCCCCAGCATTTT. Protein: CASSERTPNSNQPQHF.